This T cell receptor (beta chain) was sequenced during a study of blood T cells in healthy people across ages. This clonotype was seen a few times. Sample-barcoded 5' priming and a J-beta primer mix drove a second PCR of 7 to 11 cycles. All cDNA molecules were each tagged by a template-switch adaptor with 12 random nucleotides. Using its own MiXCR run on the 5' RACE reads, TCRdb lists one record per CDR3 protein. The sample lists about 1 million distinct CDR3 sequences; more than 40% were seen once. The sequence derives from an older woman in good health. The sample comprised blood.

The CDR3 loop is CASSTATPWDTQYF. DNA of the CDR3: TGTGCCAGCAGCACCGCAACCCCCTGGGATACGCAGTATTTT. The chain uses TRBV6-7 and TRBJ2-3; no definite D call. TRBV6-7 is annotated as an ORF whose role is uncertain. V was cut by 6 bases and J by 6 bases, with 16 bases left in between. The CDR3 length is 14 residues.